Shown below are 18 T cell receptor beta chains from a single sample sequenced in a study of blood T cell repertoires in COVID-19. Assay used: immunoSEQ multiplex PCR; TCRdb lists only in-frame clones, some missing. The sample consists of 200,000 to 250,000 clones, 70% to 85% of them appearing once. The sample taken for sequencing was peripheral blood. The receptors were gathered from a man aged 50 to 60 with active or convalescent COVID-19.

This clone was detected only a few times. V is TRBV2 and J is TRBJ1-2; D is possibly TRBD1 (6 bases). Germline CDR1 and CDR2: SNHLY and FYNNEI. The CDR3 covers 13 residues. Between the trimmed V and J ends, which lost 8 bases and 7 bases, there was a span of 17 bases. The CDR3 loop is CASGGEQGGGYTF. The CDR3, as DNA: TGTGCCAGCGGGGGGGAACAGGGCGGTGGCTACACCTTC.

This clone was detected only a few times. The V gene is TRBV25-1, the J gene TRBJ1-6, with 11 bases lining up with TRBD1. Germline values: CDR1 MGHDK, CDR2 SYGVNS. V lost 6 bases and J lost 7; bases outside the gene matches: 5. The CDR3 totals 15 residues. As DNA, the CDR3 is TGTGCCAGCAGGGGACAGGGGGTATTGAATTCACCCCTCCACTTT. It translates to CASRGQGVLNSPLHF.

The table lists this clone with a count of one. J is TRBJ1-2 and V is TRBV5-1; unclear D gene. The length of the CDR3 is 13 residues. Germline V CDR1 and CDR2: SGHRS, YFSETQ. V lost 0 bases, J lost 4 bases, and 7 bases lay in between. This CDR3 is CASSLEAGYGYTF. The CDR3 DNA sequence: TGCGCCAGCAGCTTGGAGGCAGGCTATGGCTACACCTTC.

The table lists this clone with a few counts. The J gene is TRBJ1-2, the V gene TRBV18, with D possibly TRBD1 on 6 matching bases. V was cut by 3 bases and J by 3 bases, with 14 bases left in between. The CDR3 length is 15 residues. The V gene's germline CDR1 is KGHSH and CDR2 LQKENI. The CDR3 DNA reads TGTGCCAGCTCACCTTCTACAGGGTTCGACTATGGCTACACCTTC. Its translation is CASSPSTGFDYGYTF.

The rearrangement joins TRBV5-1 to TRBJ2-2; 9 nucleotides line up with TRBD2. CDR3 length: 16 residues. The germline V gene encodes CDR1 SGHRS and CDR2 YFSETQ. V was clipped by 0 bases and J by 1 base; unmatched bases: 1. CDR3 loop: CASSLALAGNTGELFF. The CDR3, as DNA: TGCGCCAGCAGCTTGGCACTAGCGGGGAACACCGGGGAGCTGTTTTTT.

This rearrangement joins TRBV28 to TRBJ1-1; 8 bases match TRBD1. The CDR3 length is 14 residues. The germline CDR1 and CDR2 sequences are MDHEN and SYDVKM. V lost 5 bases and J lost 6; bases outside the gene matches: 8. The CDR3 DNA reads TGTGCCAGCAGTCACAGGGGGAGTATGGCTGAAGCTTTCTTT. This codes for CASSHRGSMAEAFF. Supplemented by reference TRBV28 and TRBJ1-1, the full variable domain reads DVKVTQSSRYLVKRTGEKVFLECVQDMDHENMFWYRQDPGLGLRLIYFSYDVKMKEKGDIPEGYSVSREKKERFSLILESASTNQTSMYLCASSHRGSMAEAFFGQGTRLTVV.

The chain combines TRBV7-9 with TRBJ1-1; D gene unclear. Germline V lookup: CDR1 SEHNR, CDR2 FQNEAQ (reference sequence). Deletions cut 2 bases from V and 4 bases from J, with 8 bases between. The CDR3 is 13 residues long. The CDR3 reads CASSLTDGTEAFF. The CDR3 DNA reads TGTGCCAGCAGCTTAACAGATGGCACTGAAGCTTTCTTT.

This sequence joins TRBV5-4 and TRBJ2-5; 7 bases line up with TRBD1. This CDR3 is built from 15 residues. The germline gives CDR1 SGHNT, CDR2 YYREEE (reference sequence). The V and J ends lost 0 bases and 5 bases, in that order; junction bases with no gene match: 7. The CDR3 nucleotides read TGTGCCAGCAGCTTGGCAGGGGGATATGGGGAGACCCAGTACTTC. Its translation is CASSLAGGYGETQYF.

This sequence joins TRBV7-8 and TRBJ1-1; D gene unclear. The CDR3 sequence is 14 residues long. CDR1 and CDR2 from the germline V gene are SGHVS and FQNEAQ. V was pared by 5 bases and J by 6 bases, with 16 bases between. The CDR3 spells CASSRFEGGPEAFF. CDR3 DNA sequence: TGTGCCAGCAGCCGCTTCGAGGGCGGGCCTGAAGCTTTCTTT.

The CDR3 here is CASSLARGRSYEQYV. The CDR3 region has the DNA TGTGCCAGCAGCTTAGCGCGGGGCAGATCCTACGAGCAGTACGTC. The V gene is TRBV7-8, the J gene TRBJ2-7; the D gene is possibly TRBD2 (6 bases). This CDR3 comprises 15 residues. Looked up from germline, CDR1 is SGHVS and CDR2 is FQNEAQ. The ends were cut back, 0 bases at V and 1 base at J, with 10 bases in the middle.

The V and J genes are TRBV4-1 and TRBJ1-4; 7 bases match TRBD1. Per germline, CDR1 MGHRA and CDR2 YSYEKL. Trimming took 4 bases from V and 0 from J; bases not matched to a gene: 5. This CDR3 contains 16 residues. CDR3 coding DNA: TGCGCCAGCAGCCCCGGGACAGCTGCAACTAATGAAAAACTGTTTTTT. It codes for CASSPGTAATNEKLFF.

This clone appeared once. This chain connects TRBV2 to TRBJ2-7; TRBD1 aligns across 7 bases. Germline loops: CDR1 SNHLY, CDR2 FYNNEI. This CDR3 is 12 amino acids long. V shed 6 bases and J 3 bases; nucleotides not matched to a gene: 2. CDR3 protein: CASRWDSYEQYV. In DNA, the CDR3 is TGTGCCAGCAGGTGGGACAGCTACGAGCAGTACGTC.

The chain links TRBV28 to TRBJ2-3; TRBD2 agrees at 10 bases. The CDR3 sequence is 14 residues long. Per the germline V gene, CDR1 is MDHEN and CDR2 is SYDVKM. Trimming took 2 bases from V and 14 from J; bases not matched to a gene: 10. The CDR3 loop is CASSLGLAGEVGYF. In DNA, the CDR3 is TGTGCCAGCAGTTTAGGGCTAGCGGGAGAGGTTGGGTATTTT. Full variable domain (missing parts from reference TRBV28 and TRBJ2-3): DVKVTQSSRYLVKRTGEKVFLECVQDMDHENMFWYRQDPGLGLRLIYFSYDVKMKEKGDIPEGYSVSREKKERFSLILESASTNQTSMYLCASSLGLAGEVGYFGPGTRLTVL.

The chain links TRBV5-6 to TRBJ1-6; 9 positions agree with TRBD1. This CDR3 contains 18 residues. Germline assignment: CDR1 SGHDT and CDR2 YYEEEE. The trim removed 2 bases at V and 0 bases at J, leaving 6 bases unmatched. CDR3 coding DNA: TGTGCCAGCAGCTTATGGGACAGGGCTGACTCCTATAATTCACCCCTCCACTTT. Encoded protein: CASSLWDRADSYNSPLHF.

The table lists this clone with many counts. V is TRBV6-5 and J is TRBJ1-2; 7 bases match TRBD1. The CDR3 is 15 amino acids. With 0 bases clipped from V and 4 bases from J, the junction kept 5 bases outside the gene matches. Germline values: CDR1 MNHEY, CDR2 SVGAGI. The CDR3: CASSYSGQGVYGYTF. The CDR3 bases are TGTGCCAGCAGTTACTCAGGGCAGGGGGTCTATGGCTACACCTTC.

The rearrangement uses TRBV4-1 and TRBJ1-4; tentatively, D is TRBD1 (5 bases). Germline-derived CDR1 and CDR2 are MGHRA and YSYEKL. Trimming pared 5 bases from V and 2 bases from J, leaving 18 bases between. The CDR3 length is 17 residues. CDR3 sequence (DNA): TGCGCCAGCAGCGGCTGGGGAGGGGCGAATACTAATGAAAAACTGTTTTTT. Translated: CASSGWGGANTNEKLFF.

The V gene is TRBV24-1, the J gene TRBJ2-3; 13 bases match TRBD2. The CDR3 is 18 residues long. Looked up from germline, CDR1 is KGHDR and CDR2 is SFDVKD. Germline trimming cut 1 base from V and 0 bases from J; bases unmatched to any gene: 3. The CDR3 DNA is TGTGCCACCAGTGATTTTGAGGGACTAGCGGGAAGCACAGATACGCAGTATTTT. It yields the protein CATSDFEGLAGSTDTQYF.

This clone was recorded at least ten times. The chain combines TRBV20-1 with TRBJ2-3; TRBD2 aligns across 7 bases. After removal of 3 bases from V and 6 bases from J, the junction contained 9 bases not matched to a gene. This CDR3 comprises 14 residues. The germline V gene has CDR1 DFQATT and CDR2 SNEGSKA (reference sequence). In DNA, the CDR3 is TGCAGTGCTAGTAGCGGGCCTATACAGGATACGCAGTATTTT. It translates to CSASSGPIQDTQYF.